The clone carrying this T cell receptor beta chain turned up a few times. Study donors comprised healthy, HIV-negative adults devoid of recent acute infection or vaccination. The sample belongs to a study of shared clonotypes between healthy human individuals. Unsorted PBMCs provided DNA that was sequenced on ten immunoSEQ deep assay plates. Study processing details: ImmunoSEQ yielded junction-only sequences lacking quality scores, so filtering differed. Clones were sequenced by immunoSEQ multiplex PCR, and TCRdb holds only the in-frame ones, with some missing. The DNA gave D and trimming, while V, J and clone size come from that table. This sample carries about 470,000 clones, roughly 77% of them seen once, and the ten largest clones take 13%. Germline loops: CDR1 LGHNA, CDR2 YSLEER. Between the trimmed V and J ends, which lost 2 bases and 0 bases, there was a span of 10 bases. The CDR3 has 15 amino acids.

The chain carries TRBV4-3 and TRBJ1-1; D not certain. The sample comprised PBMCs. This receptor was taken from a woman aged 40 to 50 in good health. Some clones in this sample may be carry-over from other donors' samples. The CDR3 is CASSQMLTVNTEAFF. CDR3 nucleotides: TGCGCCAGCAGCCAAATGCTGACGGTGAACACTGAAGCTTTCTTT.